This TCR beta chain was profiled in a study of blood T cell repertoires in COVID-19. Study as a whole: From the United States, Italy and Spain came samples of acute and convalescent COVID-19.

Here immunoSEQ multiplex PCR was the method, and the copy in TCRdb shows in-frame clones only, minus some. Of about 270,000 clones in the sample, just under 90% were seen once. The sample comprised PBMCs or T cells enriched from blood (not recorded which). This TCR came from a woman in her twenties or thirties with acute COVID-19.

Written as DNA, the CDR3 is TGTGCCAGTAGTCCCCGTTATAGCACAGATACGCAGTATTTT. Its protein is CASSPRYSTDTQYF. V gene TRBV19 combines with J gene TRBJ2-3; D remains unclear. CDR3 length: 14 residues. V was trimmed by 5 bases and J by 0 bases, leaving 9 bases between them. Germline-derived CDR1 and CDR2 are LNHDA and SQIVND (reference sequence).